The 15 T cell receptor beta chains listed next were all sequenced from one sample in a study of blood T cells in healthy people across ages. Combining a sample-barcoded 5' primer with a J-beta primer mix, a second PCR ran for about 7 to 11 cycles. TCRdb reprocessed the 5' RACE reads with MiXCR, giving one entry per CDR3 protein. The data contain approximately 770,000 distinct CDR3 sequences, 55% to 75% of them singletons. Source material: blood. All receptors derive from a man aged 30 to 39 in good health.

There are a few counts of this clonotype. V and J are TRBV7-2 and TRBJ2-5, with 8 bases matching TRBD1. The V gene's germline CDR1 is SGHTA and CDR2 FQGNSA. J lost 5 bases, V lost 5 bases, and 13 bases had no gene match. There are 16 residues in the CDR3. CDR3 coding DNA: TGTGCCAGCAGCCCATTCGGGACAGGCGATTCGGAGACCCAGTACTTC. Translated: CASSPFGTGDSETQYF. Drawing the rest from reference TRBV7-2 and TRBJ2-5, the complete variable domain is GAGVSQSPSNKVTEKGKDVELRCDPISGHTALYWYRQSLGQGLEFLIYFQGNSAPDKSGLPSDRFSAERTGGSVSTLTIQRTQQEDSAVYLCASSPFGTGDSETQYFGPGTRLLVL.

The chain recombines TRBV28 with TRBJ2-5, with D perhaps matching TRBD2 (5 bases). The better agreement between TRBJ2-7 and the DNA end casts doubt on the J call. The CDR3 is 13 residues long. Per the germline V gene, CDR1 is MDHEN and CDR2 is SYDVKM. The CDR3 region is CATWPRAGVEQYF. As DNA, the CDR3 is TGTGCCACGTGGCCGAGGGCCGGGGTCGAGCAGTACTTC.

This rearrangement joins TRBV6-5 to TRBJ1-6; tentatively, D is TRBD1 (6 bases). The germline CDR1 and CDR2 sequences are MNHEY and SVGAGI. The CDR3 is 14 amino acids. Trimming stripped 6 bases from V and 5 bases from J, with 11 bases between. The CDR3: CASSGGRDNSPLHF. In DNA form, the CDR3 reads TGTGCCAGCAGCGGGGGGCGCGATAATTCACCCCTCCACTTT.

This clonotype was detected only a few times. The chain is built from TRBV7-2 and TRBJ2-1; either TRBD1 or TRBD2 may supply D (5 bases each). Trimming stripped 5 bases from V and 7 bases from J, with 21 bases between. Germline assignment: CDR1 SGHTA and CDR2 FQGNSA. This CDR3 has 16 residues. The CDR3 DNA sequence: TGTGCCAGCAGCATATCCCGGGACCGGCGCCTTAATGAGCAGTTCTTC. Its protein product is CASSISRDRRLNEQFF.

A word on this clonotype: Compared with germline, one end of the junction differs, possibly owing to a read error. This chain links TRBV11-2 with TRBJ2-3, with TRBD2 as a possible D gene (5 bases). The CDR3 covers 15 residues. The V gene's germline CDR1 is SGHAT and CDR2 FQNNGV. The CDR3 nucleotides are TGTGCCAGCAGCGCGCTAGATCCTAGCACAGATACGCGGTATTTT. Protein product: CASSALDPSTDTRYF.

V and J are TRBV12-3 or TRBV12-4 and TRBJ2-6, with TRBD2 as a possible D gene (5 bases). Trimming removed 8 bases at V and 4 bases at J, with 24 bases between. The CDR3 totals 18 residues. The CDR3 nucleotides read TGTGCCAGCCGAGCCCAGAGGGTCGGCCGTTACGGGGCCAACGTCCTGACTTTC. It is translated as CASRAQRVGRYGANVLTF.

This clonotype came up a few times. The chain uses TRBV7-2 and TRBJ2-7, with 8 bases identical to TRBD1. The CDR3 has 15 amino acids. The germline V gene has CDR1 SGHTA and CDR2 FQGNSA. V trimming: 1 base; J trimming: 2 bases; junction bases outside the gene matches: 4. CDR3 DNA sequence: TGTGCCAGCAGCTTAGTCGGGACAGGTGCCTACGAGCAGTACTTC. Translated: CASSLVGTGAYEQYF. The whole variable domain, filled in from reference TRBV7-2 and TRBJ2-7, reads GAGVSQSPSNKVTEKGKDVELRCDPISGHTALYWYRQSLGQGLEFLIYFQGNSAPDKSGLPSDRFSAERTGGSVSTLTIQRTQQEDSAVYLCASSLVGTGAYEQYFGPGTRLTVT.

With regard to this clonotype: A much larger clone sits a single nucleotide away, making a read error possible. The rearrangement links TRBV7-2 to TRBJ1-2, with no clear D. The germline V gene has CDR1 SGHTA and CDR2 FQGNSA. V was clipped by 10 bases and J by 6 bases, with 18 bases between them. The CDR3 has 13 residues. In DNA form, the CDR3 reads TGTGCCAACACCATCTGGGGAGTCGATGGCTACACCTTC. Amino acids: CANTIWGVDGYTF.

This clonotype was recorded a few times. V gene TRBV7-3 combines with J gene TRBJ2-1; weak D call: TRBD1 (6 bases). This CDR3 region has 15 residues. In germline, CDR1 is SGHTA, CDR2 FQGTGA. Between the trimmed V and J ends, which lost 6 bases and 1 base, there was a span of 13 bases. This CDR3 is CASSPTGMSYNEQFF. The CDR3 DNA reads as TGTGCCAGCAGTCCTACAGGGATGTCCTACAATGAGCAGTTCTTC.

This clonotype was observed once. One end of the junction fails to match germline, which may point to a read error. This chain uses TRBV5-5 with TRBJ2-1, with 7 bases lining up with TRBD2. CDR3 size: 19 residues. Germline V lookup: CDR1 SGHKS, CDR2 YYEKEE (reference sequence). In DNA form, the CDR3 reads TGTGCCAGCATCCTTTCGGGGAGGGGCGAAAGAAGCCCCTACAATGAGCGGTTCTTC. It yields the protein CASILSGRGERSPYNERFF. Full variable domain (missing parts from reference TRBV5-5 and TRBJ2-1): DAGVTQSPTHLIKTRGQQVTLRCSPISGHKSVSWYQQVLGQGPQFIFQYYEKEERGRGNFPDRFSARQFPNYSSELNVNALLLGDSALYLCASILSGRGERSPYNERFFGPGTRLTVL.

This chain links TRBV7-2 with TRBJ1-2; D is perhaps TRBD1 (5 bases). Germline assignment: CDR1 SGHTA and CDR2 FQGNSA. Between the trimmed V and J ends, which lost 1 base and 3 bases, there was a span of 9 bases. The CDR3 totals 14 residues. CDR3 coding DNA: TGTGCCAGCAGCTTAGTTATCAGGGACTATGGCTACACCTTC. Encoded protein: CASSLVIRDYGYTF.

The chain recombines TRBV6-5 with TRBJ2-7; D remains ambiguous. Trimming shortened V by 4 bases and J by 4 bases, and 17 bases separated the two germline ends. Germline lookup yields CDR1 MNHEY and CDR2 SVGAGI. The CDR3 covers 15 residues. The CDR3 coding sequence is TGTGCCAGCAGTTCTGCCATTGAGGCCCGATACGAGCAGTACTTC. Translated: CASSSAIEARYEQYF.

Details on this clonotype: A clone one base away is much larger, so this may be a read error. The chain uses TRBV7-9 and TRBJ2-5; D not certain. Trimming stripped 5 bases from V and 11 bases from J, with 12 bases between. Germline V gene lookup returns CDR1 SEHNR and CDR2 FQNEAQ (reference sequence). This CDR3 contains 11 residues. The CDR3 sequence is CASSPINEQYF. CDR3 DNA: TGTGCCAGCAGCCCGATCAATGAGCAGTACTTC.

The chain employs TRBV20-1 and TRBJ1-1, with D perhaps TRBD1 (5 bases). Germline V gene data show CDR1 as DFQATT and CDR2 as SNEGSKA (reference sequence). The CDR3 is 14 residues long. V lost 5 bases, J lost 6 bases, and 19 bases lay in between. DNA for the CDR3: TGCAGTGCTGTGACCGGGACCGTAAACCCTGAAGCTTTCTTT. This encodes CSAVTGTVNPEAFF.

This chain links TRBV20-1 with TRBJ2-5; either TRBD1 or TRBD2 may fit D (6 bases each). V was cut by 3 bases and J by 5 bases, with 19 bases left in between. This CDR3 has 15 residues. Germline assignment: CDR1 DFQATT and CDR2 SNEGSKA (reference sequence). The CDR3 nucleotides read TGCAGTGCTAGTCGTGGGGGGCCAGTGGGTGAGACCCAGTACTTC. This encodes CSASRGGPVGETQYF.